This T cell receptor (beta chain) was sequenced for a study of T cell changes during pregnancy in multiple sclerosis. TCRdb's copy holds only in-frame clones and misses some; the assay was immunoSEQ multiplex PCR. The sample gives approximately 96,000 clones, around 92% of which show up once; approximately 2.4% is in the top ten. This CDR3 has 22 amino acids. Trimming cost V 3 bases and J 7 bases; bases outside gene matches: 25. Germline CDR1 is SGHDN and CDR2 is FVKESK. The sample consisted of peripheral blood, taken after pregnancy. This rearrangement joins TRBV14 to TRBJ2-1; 12 bases align to TRBD2. This receptor was identified in a female donor in good health, enrolled as a control in a pregnancy study. CDR3 nucleotides: TGTGCCAGCAGCCATCGGCTAGCGGGAGGGCCTAGCTTTGGTCTAAACCTGAATGAGCAGTTCTTC. Protein: CASSHRLAGGPSFGLNLNEQFF.